The 24 T cell receptor beta chains below all came from one sample that was sequenced in a study of beta chain features in type 1 diabetes (dated by TCRdb to between 2018 and 2020). Beyond this particular receptor, the publication reports: In all four CD4+ subsets, TCRB CDR3 length was moderately but significantly shorter in type 1 diabetes patients.

These TCRs' antigens remain unknown. The library came from the immunoSEQ multiplex PCR assay. The High Capacity cDNA Reverse Transcription Kit was used to reverse transcribe all of the isolated RNA, meaning that expressed TCRB transcripts were what got sequenced. TCRdb stores this immuneACCESS table with in-frame sequences only. Part of the clones is absent; in the studies checked, under half of the shortfall reflects unresolved V genes, and no reason is known for the rest. This sample lists around 250,000 clones; roughly a quarter were detected once. The ten biggest clones cover 0.012% of the sample. Sequencing was done on a sample of naive CD4+ T cells from blood. Reading the label with the study, this specimen's cell subset or site is: true naive CD4+ T cells. The origin of the receptors is a woman in her twenties or thirties with type 1 diabetes.

V and J are TRBV4-1 and TRBJ1-5; the D gene is possibly TRBD1 (5 bases). Trimming removed 0 bases from V and 7 bases from J, with 16 bases in between. The CDR3 length is 16 residues. Germline values: CDR1 MGHRA, CDR2 YSYEKL. CDR3 sequence reads: CASSQEGEGYGQPQHF. CDR3 DNA: TGCGCCAGCAGCCAAGAAGGGGAGGGATATGGGCAGCCCCAGCATTTT.

The table lists this clone with a few counts. The chain is built from TRBV7-9 and TRBJ1-2, with D maybe TRBD1 (5 bases). Deletions cut 3 bases from V and 6 bases from J, with 14 bases between. Germline V CDR1 and CDR2: SEHNR, FQNEAQ (reference sequence). CDR3 length equals 14 residues. CDR3 coding DNA: TGTGCCAGCAGCTTTCGACAGATAGCGGATGGCTACACCTTC. Its translation: CASSFRQIADGYTF.

This clone was recorded a few times. V usage is TRBV5-4 and J usage is TRBJ2-3; 10 bases line up with TRBD2. This CDR3 has 17 residues. Germline V lookup: CDR1 SGHNT, CDR2 YYREEE (reference sequence). With V trimmed by 0 bases and J by 2 bases, 6 bases remained unmatched. The CDR3 bases are TGTGCCAGCAGCTTGGCCCCCGGACTAGCGGTCACAGATACGCAGTATTTT. Encoded protein: CASSLAPGLAVTDTQYF. The entire variable domain, with the rest obtained from reference TRBV5-4 and TRBJ2-3, is as follows: ETGVTQSPTHLIKTRGQQVTLRCSSQSGHNTVSWYQQALGQGPQFIFQYYREEENGRGNFPPRFSGLQFPNYSSELNVNALELDDSALYLCASSLAPGLAVTDTQYFGPGTRLTVL.

The chain recombines TRBV9 with TRBJ2-3; 11 positions agree with TRBD2. Germline CDR1 reads SGDLS; CDR2 reads YYNGEE. V lost 0 bases, J lost 1 base, and 7 bases stayed unmatched. The CDR3 covers 18 residues. Written as DNA, the CDR3 is TGTGCCAGCAGCGTAGATTCCACACTAGCGGGAGGCACAGATACGCAGTATTTT. Translating it yields CASSVDSTLAGGTDTQYF. The full variable domain, rest sourced from reference TRBV9 and TRBJ2-3, is DSGVTQTPKHLITATGQRVTLRCSPRSGDLSVYWYQQSLDQGLQFLIQYYNGEERAKGNILERFSAQQFPDLHSELNLSSLELGDSALYFCASSVDSTLAGGTDTQYFGPGTRLTVL.

This clone was seen once. The genes are TRBV14 and TRBJ1-1, with 7 bases aligning to TRBD1. CDR1 and CDR2 from the germline V gene are SGHDN and FVKESK. The CDR3 runs to 13 residues. Trimming at V came to 5 bases and at J to 5 bases, leaving 5 bases not matched to a gene. In DNA form, the CDR3 reads TGTGCCAGCAGCGCCATCAGGGGGACTGAAGCTTTCTTT. It is translated as CASSAIRGTEAFF. The full variable domain, its missing parts supplied by reference TRBV14 and TRBJ1-1, is EAGVTQFPSHSVIEKGQTVTLRCDPISGHDNLYWYRRVMGKEIKFLLHFVKESKQDESGMPNNRFLAERTGGTYSTLKVQPAELEDSGVYFCASSAIRGTEAFFGQGTRLTVV.

The rearrangement joins TRBV30 to TRBJ1-3; D is unclear. CDR3 length: 12 residues. The germline V gene encodes CDR1 GTSNPN and CDR2 SVGIG (reference sequence). V dropped 8 bases and J dropped 0 bases, with 8 bases sitting between them. CDR3 nucleotide sequence: TGTGCCGTGAGCCGCTCTGGAAACACCATATATTTT. Translated: CAVSRSGNTIYF.

Written as DNA, the CDR3 is TGTGCCAGCAGCGTCTCCAGGGGTAATGAAAAACTGTTTTTT. Translation gives CASSVSRGNEKLFF. This sequence joins TRBV7-8 and TRBJ1-4, with a weak D call TRBD1 (6 bases). The CDR3 runs to 14 residues. Germline loops: CDR1 SGHVS, CDR2 FQNEAQ. The V and J ends lost 5 bases and 4 bases respectively, with 11 bases between them. Filled out from reference TRBV7-8 and TRBJ1-4, the complete variable domain reads GAGVSQSPRYKVAKRGQDVALRCDPISGHVSLFWYQQALGQGPEFLTYFQNEAQLDKSGLPSDRFFAERPEGSVSTLKIQRTQQEDSAVYLCASSVSRGNEKLFFGSGTQLSVL.

V usage is TRBV25-1 and J usage is TRBJ2-1; D is unresolved. Germline assignment: CDR1 MGHDK and CDR2 SYGVNS. V was cut by 1 base and J by 8 bases, with 12 bases left in between. The CDR3 covers 14 residues. The CDR3 sequence is CASSESGLVDEQFF. The CDR3 nucleotides are TGTGCCAGCAGTGAATCGGGTTTGGTGGATGAGCAGTTCTTC.

The gene calls are TRBV18 and TRBJ2-3, with 11 bases identical to TRBD2. The CDR3 loop spans 16 amino acids. CDR1 and CDR2 (germline): KGHSH, LQKENI. V shed 4 bases, J shed 0 bases, and the junction held 3 bases outside the gene matches. CDR3 in DNA: TGTGCCAGCTCACAGATAGCGGGAGGGAGCACAGATACGCAGTATTTT. This sequence encodes CASSQIAGGSTDTQYF.

V gene TRBV7-9 combines with J gene TRBJ1-1; maybe TRBD1 (6 bases). CDR1 SEHNR and CDR2 FQNEAQ come from the germline V gene (reference sequence). This CDR3 region has 13 residues. V lost 7 bases, J lost 6 bases, and 15 bases lay in between. The CDR3 nucleotides read TGTGCCAGCATTCCAGGGGAGGGTTCTGAAGCTTTCTTT. Protein product: CASIPGEGSEAFF. The full variable domain, rest sourced from reference TRBV7-9 and TRBJ1-1, is DTGVSQNPRHKITKRGQNVTFRCDPISEHNRLYWYRQTLGQGPEFLTYFQNEAQLEKSRLLSDRFSAERPKGSFSTLEIQRTEQGDSAMYLCASIPGEGSEAFFGQGTRLTVV.

This chain connects TRBV11-2 to TRBJ2-2, with 9 bases identical to TRBD2. This CDR3 contains 15 residues. Germline loops: CDR1 SGHAT, CDR2 FQNNGV. Trimming cost V 2 bases and J 4 bases; bases outside gene matches: 2. CDR3 DNA: TGTGCCAGCAGCTTACTAGCGGGAAGCACCGGGGAGCTGTTTTTT. Its translation: CASSLLAGSTGELFF. Drawing the rest from reference TRBV11-2 and TRBJ2-2, the complete variable domain is EAGVAQSPRYKIIEKRQSVAFWCNPISGHATLYWYQQILGQGPKLLIQFQNNGVVDDSQLPKDRFSAERLKGVDSTLKIQPAKLEDSAVYLCASSLLAGSTGELFFGEGSRLTVL.

This clone was seen only a few times. The rearrangement links TRBV4-2 to TRBJ2-7; 7 positions match TRBD2. Trimming removed 0 bases from V and 0 bases from J; junction bases left unmatched: 5. Looked up from germline, CDR1 is LGHNA and CDR2 is YNFKEQ. The CDR3 loop spans 16 amino acids. In nucleotides, the CDR3 is TGTGCCAGCAGCCAAGAAGAGCGGGGCACCTCCTACGAGCAGTACTTC. It is translated as CASSQEERGTSYEQYF.

V usage is TRBV30 and J usage is TRBJ2-5; no firm D call. Germline loops: CDR1 GTSNPN, CDR2 SVGIG (reference sequence). The germline V and J ends were trimmed by 2 bases and 5 bases, with 9 bases remaining between them. CDR3 size: 12 residues. The chain's CDR3 is CAWSRARETQYF. Written as DNA, the CDR3 is TGTGCCTGGAGTCGAGCTAGGGAGACCCAGTACTTC.

This chain links TRBV29-1 with TRBJ2-1, with TRBD2 matching 7 bases. J was trimmed by 3 bases and V by 3 bases; bases with no gene match: 5. This CDR3 is built from 14 residues. Per germline, CDR1 SQVTM and CDR2 ANQGSEA. For the CDR3, the DNA is TGCAGCGTTGAGAGGCTAGCGGTCTACAATGAGCAGTTCTTC. It encodes CSVERLAVYNEQFF.

The chain combines TRBV30 with TRBJ2-5; 11 bases are shared with TRBD2. The V gene's germline CDR1 is GTSNPN and CDR2 SVGIG (reference sequence). The junction had 3 bases not matched to a gene; V was cut back by 7 bases and J by 5 bases. CDR3 length: 12 amino acids. The CDR3 nucleotides are TGTGCCTTATTAGCGGGAGGGGAGACCCAGTACTTC. Amino acids: CALLAGGETQYF.

This clone was seen a few times. The chain joins TRBV7-9 to TRBJ2-1; D remains unclear. The germline gives CDR1 SEHNR, CDR2 FQNEAQ (reference sequence). This CDR3 spans 12 amino acids. V was shortened by 6 bases and J by 14 bases, with 17 bases between the two germline ends. The CDR3 loop reads CASSRTGPSEFF. CDR3 coding DNA: TGTGCCAGCAGTCGAACTGGGCCTTCGGAGTTCTTC.

There are a few counts of this clone. This chain connects TRBV29-1 to TRBJ1-2; 8 nucleotides agree with TRBD1. Unmatched junction bases numbered 7, after V lost 6 bases and J lost 4 bases. The length of the CDR3 is 13 residues. Germline CDR1 reads SQVTM; CDR2 reads ANQGSEA. CDR3 loop: CSVDRVEGYGYTF. The DNA of the CDR3 is TGCAGCGTGGACAGGGTAGAGGGCTATGGCTACACCTTC.

The chain carries TRBV6-5 and TRBJ2-1; 11 bases align to TRBD2. CDR3 size: 15 residues. The V and J ends lost 7 bases and 7 bases, in that order; junction bases with no gene match: 9. Germline CDR1 MNHEY, CDR2 SVGAGI. The CDR3, as DNA: TGTGCCAGCATCCCGGGACTAGCGGCCCCGAATGAGCAGTTCTTC. It encodes CASIPGLAAPNEQFF.

The chain combines TRBV4-2 with TRBJ2-2; TRBD1 matches 8 bases. Per germline, CDR1 LGHNA and CDR2 YNFKEQ. CDR3 length: 14 amino acids. Trimming took 4 bases from V and 8 from J; bases not matched to a gene: 6. Here the CDR3 DNA reads TGTGCCAGCAGCCGAGACAGGGGAGAAGGGGAGCTGTTTTTT. Translating it yields CASSRDRGEGELFF.

Only a few counts were recorded for this clone. The V gene is TRBV29-1, the J gene TRBJ2-5, with 7 bases matching TRBD2. Germline values: CDR1 SQVTM, CDR2 ANQGSEA. This CDR3 contains 12 residues. V was pared by 7 bases and J by 3 bases, with 5 bases of the junction left unmatched. DNA for the CDR3: TGCAGCGATGTCCTAGCGGAAGAGACCCAGTACTTC. Translation: CSDVLAEETQYF.

The V and J genes are TRBV5-1 and TRBJ2-3; 9 bases align to TRBD1. The V gene's germline CDR1 is SGHRS and CDR2 YFSETQ. Losses at the gene ends were 2 bases for V and 3 bases for J; bases not matched to a gene: 7. This CDR3 contains 16 residues. Here the CDR3 DNA reads TGCGCCAGCAGCTTACTACGGGACAGGGAGACAGATACGCAGTATTTT. It is translated as CASSLLRDRETDTQYF.

The gene calls are TRBV5-6 and TRBJ2-1; 8 nucleotides align to TRBD2. The V segment lost 2 bases and the J segment 9 bases; nucleotides outside the gene matches: 10. Looked up from germline, CDR1 is SGHDT and CDR2 is YYEEEE. The CDR3 has 15 residues. The CDR3 DNA reads as TGTGCCAGCAGCTTCGGGACTAGTCTGGGCGCTGAGCAGTTCTTC. This sequence encodes CASSFGTSLGAEQFF.

The chain employs TRBV6-1 and TRBJ2-7; 7 positions match TRBD2. Trimming at V came to 4 bases and at J to 5 bases, leaving 14 bases not matched to a gene. The CDR3 sequence is 16 residues long. Germline V gene data show CDR1 as MNHNS and CDR2 as SASEGT. The CDR3 reads CASSGPWGEGNHEQYF. In DNA form, the CDR3 reads TGTGCCAGCAGTGGCCCCTGGGGGGAGGGTAACCACGAGCAGTACTTC.

The chain has TRBV30 and TRBJ1-1, with D tentatively TRBD1 (5 bases). Germline CDR1 reads GTSNPN; CDR2 reads SVGIG (reference sequence). The CDR3 runs to 13 residues. V was cut by 0 bases and J by 1 base, with 6 bases left in between. As DNA, the CDR3 is TGTGCCTGGAGTGTAGGGGAGAACACTGAAGCTTTCTTT. Translating it yields CAWSVGENTEAFF.